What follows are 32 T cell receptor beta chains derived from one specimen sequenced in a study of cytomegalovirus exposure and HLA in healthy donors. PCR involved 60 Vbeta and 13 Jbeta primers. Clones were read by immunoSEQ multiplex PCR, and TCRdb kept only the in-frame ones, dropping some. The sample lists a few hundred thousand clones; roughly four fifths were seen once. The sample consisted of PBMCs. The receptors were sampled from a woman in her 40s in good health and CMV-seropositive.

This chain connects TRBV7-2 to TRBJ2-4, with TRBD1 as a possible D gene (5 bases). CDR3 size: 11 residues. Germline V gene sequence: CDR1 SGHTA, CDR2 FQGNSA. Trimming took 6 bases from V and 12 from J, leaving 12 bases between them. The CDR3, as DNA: TGTGCCAGCAGTGATAGGGGCAGTCAGTACTTC. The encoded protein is CASSDRGSQYF.

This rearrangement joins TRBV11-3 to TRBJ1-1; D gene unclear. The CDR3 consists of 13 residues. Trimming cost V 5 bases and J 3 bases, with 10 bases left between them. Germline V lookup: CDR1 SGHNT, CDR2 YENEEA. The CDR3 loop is CASSTREDTEAFF. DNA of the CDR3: TGTGCCAGCAGCACCCGCGAGGACACTGAAGCTTTCTTT.

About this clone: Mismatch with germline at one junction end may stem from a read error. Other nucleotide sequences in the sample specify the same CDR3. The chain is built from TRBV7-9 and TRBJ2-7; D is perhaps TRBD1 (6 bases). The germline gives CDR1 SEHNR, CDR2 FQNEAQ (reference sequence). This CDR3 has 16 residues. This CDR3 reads CASSLVFQGMSHEQYF. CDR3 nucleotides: TGCGCCAGCAGCTTAGTGTTCCAGGGGATGTCCCACGAGCAGTACTTC.

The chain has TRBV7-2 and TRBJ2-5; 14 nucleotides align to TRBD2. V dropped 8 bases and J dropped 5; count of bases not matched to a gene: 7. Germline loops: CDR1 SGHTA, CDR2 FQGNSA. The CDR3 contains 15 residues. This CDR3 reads CASRRLAGGMETQYF. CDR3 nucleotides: TGTGCCAGCCGCCGACTAGCGGGAGGGATGGAGACCCAGTACTTC. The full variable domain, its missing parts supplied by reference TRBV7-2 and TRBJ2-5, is GAGVSQSPSNKVTEKGKDVELRCDPISGHTALYWYRQSLGQGLEFLIYFQGNSAPDKSGLPSDRFSAERTGGSVSTLTIQRTQQEDSAVYLCASRRLAGGMETQYFGPGTRLLVL.

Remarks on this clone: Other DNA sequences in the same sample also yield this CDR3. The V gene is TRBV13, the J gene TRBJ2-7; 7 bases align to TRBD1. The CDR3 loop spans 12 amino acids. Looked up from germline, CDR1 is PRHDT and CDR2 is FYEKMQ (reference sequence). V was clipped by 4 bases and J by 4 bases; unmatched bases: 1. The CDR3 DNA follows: TGTGCCAGCAGCTCGACAGGGTACGAGCAGTACTTC. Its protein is CASSSTGYEQYF.

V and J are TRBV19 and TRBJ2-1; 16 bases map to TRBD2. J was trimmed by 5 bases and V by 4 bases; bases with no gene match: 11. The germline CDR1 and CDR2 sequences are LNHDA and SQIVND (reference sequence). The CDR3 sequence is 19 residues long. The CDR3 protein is CASSTLGLAGGPLDNEQFF. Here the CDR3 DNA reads TGTGCCAGTAGTACCCTGGGACTAGCGGGAGGGCCACTCGACAATGAGCAGTTCTTC.

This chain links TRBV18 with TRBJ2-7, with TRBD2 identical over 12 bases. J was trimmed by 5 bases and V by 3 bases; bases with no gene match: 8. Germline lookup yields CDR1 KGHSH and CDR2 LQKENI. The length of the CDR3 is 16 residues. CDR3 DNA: TGTGCCAGCTCACCGATCGGACTAGCGGGACTTAACGAGCAGTACTTC. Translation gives CASSPIGLAGLNEQYF.

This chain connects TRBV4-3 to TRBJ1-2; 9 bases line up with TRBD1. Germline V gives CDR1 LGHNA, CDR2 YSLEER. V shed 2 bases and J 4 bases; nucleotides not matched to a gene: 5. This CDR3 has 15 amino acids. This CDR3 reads CASSQRDRETYGYTF. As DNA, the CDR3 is TGCGCCAGCAGCCAACGGGACAGGGAGACCTATGGCTACACCTTC.

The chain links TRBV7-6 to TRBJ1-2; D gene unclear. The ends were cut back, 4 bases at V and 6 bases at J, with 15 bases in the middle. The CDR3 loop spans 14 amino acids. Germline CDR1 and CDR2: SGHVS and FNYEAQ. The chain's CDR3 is CASSSRPDEDGYTF. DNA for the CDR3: TGTGCCAGCAGCTCCCGACCCGACGAGGATGGCTACACCTTC.

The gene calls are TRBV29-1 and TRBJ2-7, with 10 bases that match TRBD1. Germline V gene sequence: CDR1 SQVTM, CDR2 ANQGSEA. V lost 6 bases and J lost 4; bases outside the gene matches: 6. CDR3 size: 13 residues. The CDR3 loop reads CSVEGQGIYEQYF. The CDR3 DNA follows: TGCAGCGTAGAGGGACAGGGGATATACGAGCAGTACTTC.

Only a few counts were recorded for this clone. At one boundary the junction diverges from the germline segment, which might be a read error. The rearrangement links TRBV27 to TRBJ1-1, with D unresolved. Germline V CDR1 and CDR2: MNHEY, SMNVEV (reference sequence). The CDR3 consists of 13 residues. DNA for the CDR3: TGTGCCAGCAGTTACGGGATGAACATTGAAGCTTTCTTT. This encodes CASSYGMNIEAFF.

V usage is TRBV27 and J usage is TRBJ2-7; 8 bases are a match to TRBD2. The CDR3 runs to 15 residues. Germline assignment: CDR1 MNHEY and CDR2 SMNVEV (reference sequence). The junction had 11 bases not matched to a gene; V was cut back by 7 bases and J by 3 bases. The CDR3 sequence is CASTKRAGAGYEQYF. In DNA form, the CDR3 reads TGTGCCAGCACTAAGCGAGCGGGAGCCGGCTACGAGCAGTACTTC.

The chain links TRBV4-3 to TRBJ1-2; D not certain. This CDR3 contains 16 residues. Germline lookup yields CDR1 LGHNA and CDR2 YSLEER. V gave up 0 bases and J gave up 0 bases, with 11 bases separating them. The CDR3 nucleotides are TGCGCCAGCAGCCAAGATCGGAACAGTCCTAACTATGGCTACACCTTC. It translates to CASSQDRNSPNYGYTF.

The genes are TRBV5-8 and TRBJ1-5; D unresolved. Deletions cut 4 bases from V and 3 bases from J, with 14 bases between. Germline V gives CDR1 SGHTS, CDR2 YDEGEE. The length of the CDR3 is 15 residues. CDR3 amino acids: CASSDGISVNQPQHF. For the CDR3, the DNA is TGTGCCAGCAGCGACGGGATTTCGGTCAATCAGCCCCAGCATTTT.

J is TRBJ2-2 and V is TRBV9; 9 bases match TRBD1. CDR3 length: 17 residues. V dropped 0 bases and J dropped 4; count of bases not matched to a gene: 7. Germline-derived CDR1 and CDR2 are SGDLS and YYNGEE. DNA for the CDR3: TGTGCCAGCAGCGTAGCCACCACAGGGGGCATCACCGGGGAGCTGTTTTTT. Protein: CASSVATTGGITGELFF.

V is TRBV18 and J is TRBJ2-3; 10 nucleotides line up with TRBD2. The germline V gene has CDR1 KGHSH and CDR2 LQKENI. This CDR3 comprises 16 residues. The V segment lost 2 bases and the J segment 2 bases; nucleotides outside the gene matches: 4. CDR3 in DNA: TGTGCCAGCTCACCAGCCCTAGCGGGAGTCACAGATACGCAGTATTTT. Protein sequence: CASSPALAGVTDTQYF.

The CDR3 loop is CSALPTEMNTEAFF. The DNA of the CDR3 is TGCAGCGCCCTACCGACAGAAATGAACACTGAAGCTTTCTTT. This sequence joins TRBV29-1 and TRBJ1-1, with a tentative D call TRBD1 (5 bases). The V end was cut by 7 bases, the J end by 0 bases, with 15 bases between. This CDR3 region has 14 residues. Germline CDR1 and CDR2: SQVTM and ANQGSEA.

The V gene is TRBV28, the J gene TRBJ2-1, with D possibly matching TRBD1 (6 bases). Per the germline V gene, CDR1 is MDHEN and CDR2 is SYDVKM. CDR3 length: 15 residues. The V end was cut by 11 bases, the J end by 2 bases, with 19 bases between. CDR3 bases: TGTGCCCACAACTCCCCCGAGGGGGCCTACAATGAGCAGTTCTTC. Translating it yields CAHNSPEGAYNEQFF. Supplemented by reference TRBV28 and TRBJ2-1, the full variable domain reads DVKVTQSSRYLVKRTGEKVFLECVQDMDHENMFWYRQDPGLGLRLIYFSYDVKMKEKGDIPEGYSVSREKKERFSLILESASTNQTSMYLCAHNSPEGAYNEQFFGPGTRLTVL.

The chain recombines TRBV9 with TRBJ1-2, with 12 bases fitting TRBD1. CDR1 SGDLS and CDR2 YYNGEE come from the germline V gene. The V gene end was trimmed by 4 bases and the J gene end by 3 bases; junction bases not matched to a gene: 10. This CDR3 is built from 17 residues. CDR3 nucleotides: TGTGCCAGCAGCCGACCCGGGACAGGGGGCTTGTACTATGGCTACACCTTC. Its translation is CASSRPGTGGLYYGYTF.

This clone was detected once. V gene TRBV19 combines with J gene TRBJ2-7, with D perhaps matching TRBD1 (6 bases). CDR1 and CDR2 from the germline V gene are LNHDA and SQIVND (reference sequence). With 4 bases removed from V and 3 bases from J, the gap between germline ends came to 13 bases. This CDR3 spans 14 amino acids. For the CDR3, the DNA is TGTGCCAGTAGTACCGGGACACTCGGCTACGAGCAGTACTTC. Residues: CASSTGTLGYEQYF.

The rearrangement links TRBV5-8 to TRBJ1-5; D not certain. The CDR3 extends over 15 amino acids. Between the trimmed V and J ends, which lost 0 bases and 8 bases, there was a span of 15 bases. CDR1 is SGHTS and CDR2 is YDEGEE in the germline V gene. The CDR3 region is CASSLGGTQGEPQHF. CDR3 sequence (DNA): TGTGCCAGCAGCTTGGGAGGCACGCAAGGTGAGCCCCAGCATTTT.

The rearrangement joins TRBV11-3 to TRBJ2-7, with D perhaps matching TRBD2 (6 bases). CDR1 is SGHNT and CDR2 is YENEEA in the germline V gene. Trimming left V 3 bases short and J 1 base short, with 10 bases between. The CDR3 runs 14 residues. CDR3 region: CASSFTRGSYEQYF. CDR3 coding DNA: TGTGCCAGCAGCTTCACGCGGGGTTCCTACGAGCAGTACTTC.

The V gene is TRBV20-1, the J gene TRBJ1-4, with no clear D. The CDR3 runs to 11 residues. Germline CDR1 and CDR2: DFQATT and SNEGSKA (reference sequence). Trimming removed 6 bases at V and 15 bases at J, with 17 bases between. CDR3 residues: CSAPSDYKVFF. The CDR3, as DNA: TGCAGTGCCCCCAGCGACTATAAGGTGTTTTTT.

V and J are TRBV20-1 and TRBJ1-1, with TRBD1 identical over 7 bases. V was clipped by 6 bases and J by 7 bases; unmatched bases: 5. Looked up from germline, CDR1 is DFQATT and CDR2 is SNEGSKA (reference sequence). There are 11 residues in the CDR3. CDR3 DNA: TGCAGTGCCCCGGGACAGCTTGAAGCTTTCTTT. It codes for CSAPGQLEAFF.

CDR3 protein: CASSDVAGLTGELFF. The CDR3 DNA is TGTGCCAGCAGTGATGTAGCGGGGTTGACCGGGGAGCTGTTTTTT. J is TRBJ2-2 and V is TRBV6-4; 8 bases fit TRBD2. This CDR3 contains 15 residues. From germline, CDR1 is MRHNA and CDR2 SNTAGT. Unmatched junction bases numbered 5, after V lost 3 bases and J lost 5 bases.

This chain's CDR3 is CASARGLSYEQYF. The CDR3 DNA sequence: TGTGCCAGCGCCCGAGGCCTCTCCTACGAGCAGTACTTC. The rearrangement joins TRBV27 to TRBJ2-7, with D uncertain. This CDR3 contains 13 residues. The V end was cut by 8 bases, the J end by 0 bases, with 11 bases between. The germline CDR1 and CDR2 sequences are MNHEY and SMNVEV (reference sequence).

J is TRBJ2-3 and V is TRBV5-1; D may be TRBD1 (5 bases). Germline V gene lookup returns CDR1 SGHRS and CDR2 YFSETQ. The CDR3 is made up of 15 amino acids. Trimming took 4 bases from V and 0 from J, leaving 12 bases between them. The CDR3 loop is CASSRRGDSTDTQYF. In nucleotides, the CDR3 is TGCGCCAGCAGCCGTAGGGGTGACAGCACAGATACGCAGTATTTT.

The CDR3 sequence: CASIGLAGGQGSQYF. The CDR3 coding sequence is TGTGCCAGTATAGGACTAGCGGGAGGGCAGGGCAGTCAGTACTTC. The chain combines TRBV2 with TRBJ2-4; 15 bases align to TRBD2. CDR1 is SNHLY and CDR2 is FYNNEI in the germline V gene. The CDR3 runs 15 residues. J gave up 12 bases and V 9 bases, and 12 bases lay outside the gene matches.

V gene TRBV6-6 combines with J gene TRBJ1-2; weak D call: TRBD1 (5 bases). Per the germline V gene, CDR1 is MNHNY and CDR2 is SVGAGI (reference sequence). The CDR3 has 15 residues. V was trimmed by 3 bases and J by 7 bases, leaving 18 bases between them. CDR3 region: CASSYQAAGFAGYTF. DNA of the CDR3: TGTGCCAGCAGTTATCAGGCAGCAGGGTTCGCTGGCTACACCTTC.

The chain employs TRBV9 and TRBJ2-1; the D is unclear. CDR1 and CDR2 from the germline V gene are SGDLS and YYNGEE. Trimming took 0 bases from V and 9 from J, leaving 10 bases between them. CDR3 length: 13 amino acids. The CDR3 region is CASSVVVRSEQFF. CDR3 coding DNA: TGTGCCAGCAGCGTAGTTGTGCGAAGTGAGCAGTTCTTC.

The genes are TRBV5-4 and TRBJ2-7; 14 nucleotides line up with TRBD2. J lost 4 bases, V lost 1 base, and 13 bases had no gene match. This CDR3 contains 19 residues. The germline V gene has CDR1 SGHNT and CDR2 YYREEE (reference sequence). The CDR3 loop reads CASSLPPGLAGENGYEQYF. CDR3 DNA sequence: TGTGCCAGCAGCTTGCCCCCGGGACTAGCGGGAGAAAATGGATACGAGCAGTACTTC.

The CDR3 nucleotides are TGCGCCAGCAGCGCCTTAGCGGGAAGTACCGGGGAGCTGTTTTTT. Encoded protein: CASSALAGSTGELFF. This chain links TRBV5-1 with TRBJ2-2; 8 bases line up with TRBD2. The J segment lost 5 bases and the V segment lost 4 bases, leaving 7 bases of the junction unmatched. Germline CDR1 SGHRS, CDR2 YFSETQ. CDR3 length: 15 amino acids.